This entry lists 10 T cell receptor beta chains sequenced from one sample in a study of vaccination effects on CD4 cells after COVID-19. CD4+ T cell isolation took place after nine to eleven days of culture. These TCRs are of unknown antigen specificity. Profiled with immunoSEQ multiplex PCR; TCRdb holds only in-frame clones, not every one. The sample holds tens of thousands of clones; approximately 72% are singletons and the top ten take approximately 24%. Here the sequenced sample was CD4+ T cells from PBMCs cultured without peptide, taken before COVID-19 vaccination. These receptors were collected from a human donor who had a prior SARS-CoV-2 infection.

The chain uses TRBV12-3 or TRBV12-4 and TRBJ1-2; the D is unclear. V shed 3 bases and J shed 6 bases, with 8 bases lying between them. The CDR3 length is 12 residues. The CDR3 loop is CASSLNMDGYTF. The CDR3 nucleotides are TGTGCCAGCAGTTTGAACATGGATGGCTACACCTTC.

The V call is TRBV6-5, the J call TRBJ2-7; 8 bases match TRBD2. With V trimmed by 6 bases and J by 4 bases, 11 bases remained unmatched. The CDR3 totals 15 residues. CDR1 is MNHEY, CDR2 SVGAGI, per germline. In DNA form, the CDR3 reads TGTGCCAGCAGCCCGGGCGGGGGGCGCTTATACGAGCAGTACTTC. It is translated as CASSPGGGRLYEQYF.

This chain joins TRBV20-1 and TRBJ2-5; D uncertain. This CDR3 region has 12 residues. The V gene lost 3 bases and the J gene lost 5 bases, with 10 bases spanning the gap. Germline CDR1 is DFQATT and CDR2 is SNEGSKA (reference sequence). CDR3 sequence reads: CSASGTAETQYF. In DNA, the CDR3 is TGCAGTGCTAGTGGTACGGCGGAGACCCAGTACTTC.

The chain recombines TRBV27 with TRBJ1-6; the match to TRBD1 covers 7 bases. This CDR3 has 15 residues. The J segment lost 8 bases and the V segment lost 8 bases, leaving 12 bases of the junction unmatched. The germline CDR1 and CDR2 sequences are MNHEY and SMNVEV (reference sequence). The CDR3 spells CASSDRDGGYSPLHF. CDR3 sequence (DNA): TGTGCCAGCTCCGACAGGGACGGGGGGTATTCACCCCTCCACTTT.

V is TRBV15 and J is TRBJ1-4, with a weak D call TRBD1 (5 bases). CDR1 is LNHNV and CDR2 is YYDKDF in the germline V gene (reference sequence). The CDR3 is 16 residues long. The V end lost 1 base, the J end lost 8 bases, and 17 bases lay between the germline ends. The CDR3 spells CATSRAGAGKGEKLFF. The CDR3, as DNA: TGTGCCACCAGCAGAGCCGGGGCAGGGAAGGGAGAAAAACTGTTTTTT.

This sequence joins TRBV10-3 and TRBJ2-6; D possibly corresponds to TRBD2 (7 bases). The V gene lost 4 bases and the J gene lost 2 bases, with 9 bases spanning the gap. CDR1 and CDR2 from the germline V gene are ENHRY and SYGVKD. The CDR3 has 15 amino acids. CDR3: CAISGGGAGANVLTF. The CDR3 DNA follows: TGTGCCATCAGTGGAGGGGGGGCTGGGGCCAACGTCCTGACTTTC.

The chain is built from TRBV30 and TRBJ2-5, with 11 nucleotides matching TRBD2. Germline V gene lookup returns CDR1 GTSNPN and CDR2 SVGIG (reference sequence). The CDR3 is 19 residues long. V shed 1 base and J 4 bases; nucleotides not matched to a gene: 17. In DNA form, the CDR3 reads TGTGCCTGGAGTGAAACGAGACTAGCGGGGCGCGGTGGAAGAGAGACCCAGTACTTC. Its translation is CAWSETRLAGRGGRETQYF.

The chain carries TRBV5-6 and TRBJ2-1, with unresolved D. Germline V CDR1 and CDR2: SGHDT, YYEEEE. V lost 4 bases and J lost 8, with 13 bases in between. CDR3 length: 13 residues. The chain's CDR3 is CASSLRGLYEQFF. Written as DNA, the CDR3 is TGTGCCAGCAGCCTCCGCGGTCTTTATGAGCAGTTCTTC.

This clone was seen once. The V gene is TRBV30, the J gene TRBJ2-3; D gene unclear. Germline CDR1 GTSNPN, CDR2 SVGIG (reference sequence). V was clipped by 0 bases and J by 6 bases, with 10 bases between them. The CDR3 loop spans 13 amino acids. The CDR3 loop is CAWSVLLLDTQYF. The CDR3 DNA reads TGTGCCTGGAGTGTACTCCTCTTGGATACGCAGTATTTT.

The CDR3 bases are TGTGCCAGCAGTTTCTCGATTAACTATGGCTACACCTTC. It is translated as CASSFSINYGYTF. The chain uses TRBV28 and TRBJ1-2, with D unresolved. Germline-derived CDR1 and CDR2 are MDHEN and SYDVKM. The V and J ends lost 3 bases and 1 base respectively, with 6 bases between them. The CDR3 is 13 amino acids.